One and the same sample provided the 11 T cell receptor beta chains below, sequenced in a study of blood T cell repertoires in COVID-19. Clones were read by immunoSEQ multiplex PCR, and TCRdb kept only the in-frame ones, dropping some. Of tens of thousands of clones in the sample, around 85% are singletons; the top ten hold approximately 15%. Sequencing was carried out using peripheral blood. The source is a man aged 40-55 years with COVID-19, enrolled during active disease.

This clone was observed once. The genes are TRBV5-5 and TRBJ1-5; 7 nucleotides match TRBD1. V lost 0 bases and J lost 0; bases outside the gene matches: 0. The CDR3 is 15 amino acids. The V gene's germline CDR1 is SGHKS and CDR2 YYEKEE (reference sequence). In nucleotides, the CDR3 is TGTGCCAGCAGCTTGGACAGGGGTAGCAATCAGCCCCAGCATTTT. Its translation: CASSLDRGSNQPQHF.

The chain recombines TRBV12-3 or TRBV12-4 with TRBJ1-5, with unresolved D. V was shortened by 6 bases and J by 0 bases, with 3 bases between the two germline ends. CDR3 length: 12 residues. CDR3 nucleotides: TGTGCCAGCAGACTTAGCAATCAGCCCCAGCATTTT. Translating it yields CASRLSNQPQHF.

This sequence joins TRBV28 and TRBJ1-2, with D possibly matching TRBD1 (6 bases). The V gene lost 7 bases and the J gene lost 5 bases, with 11 bases spanning the gap. Per the germline V gene, CDR1 is MDHEN and CDR2 is SYDVKM. The CDR3 covers 12 residues. The CDR3 DNA follows: TGTGCCAGCATCGCCCAGGGGTATGGCTACACCTTC. This codes for CASIAQGYGYTF.

This clone was detected only once. The chain employs TRBV12-3 or TRBV12-4 and TRBJ2-5, with D tentatively TRBD2 (5 bases). V gave up 11 bases and J gave up 0 bases, with 13 bases separating them. The CDR3 sequence is 13 residues long. CDR3 in amino acids: CAGSSNDQETQYF. CDR3 nucleotide sequence: TGTGCCGGGAGCAGCAACGACCAAGAGACCCAGTACTTC.

V gene TRBV6-1 combines with J gene TRBJ1-6, with D possibly matching TRBD1 (6 bases). V lost 0 bases and J lost 6, with 9 bases in between. CDR3 length equals 15 residues. The germline V gene encodes CDR1 MNHNS and CDR2 SASEGT. The CDR3: CASSEARGGNSPLHF. For the CDR3, the DNA is TGTGCCAGCAGTGAAGCGAGGGGGGGTAATTCACCCCTCCACTTT.

The V call is TRBV28, the J call TRBJ1-2, with 9 bases matching TRBD1. Trimming at V came to 4 bases and at J to 6 bases, leaving 6 bases not matched to a gene. Germline V gene data show CDR1 as MDHEN and CDR2 as SYDVKM. The CDR3 consists of 14 residues. The CDR3 bases are TGTGCCAGCAGTTCCCAGGGACAGGGCCATGGCTACACCTTC. As protein: CASSSQGQGHGYTF.

The J gene is TRBJ2-5, the V gene TRBV28, with TRBD1 matching over 7 bases. After removal of 4 bases from V and 5 bases from J, the junction contained 10 bases not matched to a gene. CDR1 MDHEN and CDR2 SYDVKM come from the germline V gene. The CDR3 is 15 residues long. CDR3 protein: CASSSERQGGETQYF. The DNA for the CDR3 is TGTGCCAGCAGTTCCGAGCGACAGGGTGGGGAGACCCAGTACTTC. Full variable domain (remainder filled in from reference TRBV28 and TRBJ2-5): DVKVTQSSRYLVKRTGEKVFLECVQDMDHENMFWYRQDPGLGLRLIYFSYDVKMKEKGDIPEGYSVSREKKERFSLILESASTNQTSMYLCASSSERQGGETQYFGPGTRLLVL.

The chain's CDR3 is CSVKQGVFEKLFF. The CDR3 DNA follows: TGCAGCGTGAAACAGGGGGTCTTTGAAAAACTGTTTTTT. The chain employs TRBV29-1 and TRBJ1-4; 8 bases are a match to TRBD1. The CDR3 totals 13 residues. V shed 6 bases and J 7 bases; nucleotides not matched to a gene: 7. Germline assignment: CDR1 SQVTM and CDR2 ANQGSEA.

This clone is a singleton in its sample. V is TRBV7-9 and J is TRBJ2-1; a possible D gene is TRBD2 (5 bases). Germline CDR1 SEHNR, CDR2 FQNEAQ (reference sequence). V lost 1 base and J lost 8, with 9 bases in between. This CDR3 region has 13 residues. CDR3 in DNA: TGTGCCAGCAGCTTAGTCGGGGTGGATGAGCAGTTCTTC. This translates into CASSLVGVDEQFF.

The rearrangement uses TRBV4-1 and TRBJ2-1, with TRBD2 matching over 13 bases. Germline-derived CDR1 and CDR2 are MGHRA and YSYEKL. This CDR3 region has 18 residues. V lost 4 bases, J lost 5 bases, and 11 bases stayed unmatched. The CDR3 spells CASSPRLAGGHTNNEQFF. The CDR3 DNA reads as TGCGCCAGCAGCCCGAGACTAGCGGGGGGACATACGAACAATGAGCAGTTCTTC.

Only one count was recorded for this clone. The chain combines TRBV28 with TRBJ1-5; D gene unclear. This CDR3 comprises 13 residues. Germline CDR1 is MDHEN and CDR2 is SYDVKM. V lost 8 bases and J lost 6, with 14 bases in between. The CDR3 is CASRTDGVQPQHF. The CDR3 nucleotides read TGTGCCAGCCGAACAGACGGGGTTCAGCCCCAGCATTTT.